This T cell receptor (beta chain) was sequenced during a study of shared clonotypes between healthy human individuals (dated by TCRdb to the early 2020s). Regarding the complete study: The cohort included a few men and a couple of women between 18 and 49 years of age. Per donor, leukapheresis produced somewhere between about 0.8 and 9 billion PBMCs. To increase sequencing depth and limit assay-specific biases, TCR repertoire library preparation and sequencing were carried out by different laboratories using diverse techniques. Per donor, three plates each were used for CD4 naive and CD4 memory, two for CD8 naive, and one for CD8 memory. To estimate repertoire size and how much clonotypes are shared between individuals, the study performed deep sequencing of blood TCR repertoires from roughly five healthy adults.

Donors were healthy HIV-negative adults with no recently reported acute infections or vaccinations. Only Caucasian adults living in Nashville, Tennessee, USA were represented among the donors. CD4+ T cells were enriched through magnetic negative selection, after which naive cells were positively selected on CD45RA and the remaining negative fraction served as the memory subset. Blood was collected by leukapheresis, and PBMCs were isolated by Ficoll-Histopaque density gradient centrifugation and then cryopreserved in liquid nitrogen vapor phase. Analytical flow cytometry was used to check the purity and quantity of each magnetically sorted T cell population. Genomic DNA was isolated from each sorted fraction and quantified by UV absorbance on a Nanodrop 2000c. Spanning cysteine to phenylalanine, the CDR3 consists of 13 amino acids. Left in the record is the CDR3 DNA by itself, 39 bases read in frame from the first base. Reading the germline V gene gives CDR1 SGHDT and CDR2 YYEEEE. A distance of 8 bases separates the germline ends of V and J, which lose 4 bases and 3 bases respectively.

TCR CDR3 regions were amplified from genomic DNA by multiplex PCR using the deep immunoSEQ assay. Genomic DNA extracted from each cell subset was distributed evenly over all wells of several immunoSEQ 96-well plates, and each plate served as one replicate. Each replicate PCR for sorted subsets received around 210 ng genomic DNA, equal to roughly 30,000 T cell genomes. Purified libraries were measured with a Qubit 3.0 fluorometer, size-checked on a Bioanalyzer 2100, and measured again with the KAPA Library Quantification kit. Every immunoSEQ 96-well plate was sequenced on a dedicated single-read 150-cycle Illumina NextSeq 550 flow cell. Under the source paper's analysis protocol: The immunoSEQ output contained only junctional sequences without quality scores, so filtering could not match that applied to full-length reads. Sequences were annotated with PyIR, a Python wrapper for IgBLAST v1.9, using IMGT germline references to assign V/J genes and CDR3. Reads with weak V/J assignments (E-value above 1e-6), missing CDR3, stop codons, out-of-frame junctions, or ambiguous translated residues were removed. V3J clonotypes were defined as sequences sharing the same inferred V gene, J gene, and CDR3 amino acid sequence. The percentage overlap between two repertoires was calculated by dividing the number of shared unique clonotypes by the size of the smaller repertoire. Three approaches were used to assess repertoire richness: RTK rarefaction, the Chao1 estimator, and Recon v2.1 estimates of unobserved clonotypes. OLGA was used to compute generation probabilities for all TCRbeta clonotypes that the gDNA method yielded from a few donors. TCRdb took this table from immuneACCESS and kept in-frame rearrangements with V and J called. Such tables lack part of the clones; where checked against another copy, unresolved V genes explain under half of the gap, and the rest is unexplained. The D gene and trimming were derived from the DNA, and the V and J assignments and clone size from that table. In this sample the table shows over a million clones, roughly 80% of which occur a single time. Clones ranked in the top ten supply 1.4% of the sample.

Beyond this particular receptor, the publication reports: Naive subsets generally had larger estimated clonotype richness than memory subsets. Pairwise subsampling indicated that sequencing depth was expected to affect the degree of clonotype sharing among donors. Only blood was sampled, and tissue TCR repertoires likely differ from those in blood. Clonotypes shared by all four sorted-subset donors showed higher generation probabilities than non-shared clonotypes. Even with the large sequencing depth, rarefaction of the sorted-subset datasets indicated that sequencing was incomplete. Sharing across a few donors was observed for around 5% of naive CD4, over 3% of naive CD8, about 2.3% of memory CD4, and around 0.4% of memory CD8 clonotypes. The small number of donors limited the genetic and exposure-history diversity represented.

This clone showed up just once. This receptor's antigen is unknown. Base qualities are not recorded, but no much larger clone differs from it by a single base. This chain joins TRBV5-6 to TRBJ2-1, with TRBD1 perhaps the D gene, on 5 matching bases. The source is a man younger than 35 in good health. The sample taken for sequencing was memory CD4+ T cells sorted from blood. The cell subset or site tag for this specimen amounts to: CD45RA-negative fraction. The DNA sequence is given as TGTGCCAGCAGCCTAGACAGCTACAATGAGCAGTTCTTC. It is translated as CASSLDSYNEQFF.